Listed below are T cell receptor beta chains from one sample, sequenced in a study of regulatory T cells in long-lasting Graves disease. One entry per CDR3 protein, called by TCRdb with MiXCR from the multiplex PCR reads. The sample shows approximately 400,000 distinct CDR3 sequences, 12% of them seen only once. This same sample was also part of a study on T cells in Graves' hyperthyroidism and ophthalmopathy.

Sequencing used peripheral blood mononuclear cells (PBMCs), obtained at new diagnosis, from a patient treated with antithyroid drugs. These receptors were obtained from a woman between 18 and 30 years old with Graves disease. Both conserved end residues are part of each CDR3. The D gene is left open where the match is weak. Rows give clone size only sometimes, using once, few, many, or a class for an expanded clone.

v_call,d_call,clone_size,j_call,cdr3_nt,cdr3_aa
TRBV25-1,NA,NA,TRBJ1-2,TGTGCCAGCAGTGACGCCCAGGATGGCTACACCTTC,CASSDAQDGYTF
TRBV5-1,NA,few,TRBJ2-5,TGCGCCAGCAGCTTGCCGGGGGCCAACCAAGAGACCCAGTACTTC,CASSLPGANQETQYF
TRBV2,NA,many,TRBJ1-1,TGTGCCAGCATCTCGTCTGAAGCTTTCTTT,CASISSEAFF
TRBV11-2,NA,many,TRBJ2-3,TGTGCCAGCAGCTTAGTGGGCGCCACAGATACGCAGTATTTT,CASSLVGATDTQYF
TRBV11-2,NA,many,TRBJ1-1,TGTGCCAGCAGCTCCGACCGGGACCTGATCACTGAAGCTTTCTTT,CASSSDRDLITEAFF
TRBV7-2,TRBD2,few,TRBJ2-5,TGTGCCAGCAGCTCCCCGGGACTAGCGGGGCAAGAGACCCAGTACTTC,CASSSPGLAGQETQYF
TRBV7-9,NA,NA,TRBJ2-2,TGTGCCAGCAGCTTATTCCCCCCACTGACGATCACCGGGGAGCTGTTTTTT,CASSLFPPLTITGELFF
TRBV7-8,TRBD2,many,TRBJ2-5,TGTGCCAGCAGCCCGGGGGGAACTGGAGAGACCCAGTACTTC,CASSPGGTGETQYF
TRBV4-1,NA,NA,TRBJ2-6,TGCGCCAGCACCCCGACTGAGCTCTCTGGGGCCAACGTCCTGACTTTC,CASTPTELSGANVLTF
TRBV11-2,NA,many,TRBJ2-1,TGTGCCAGCAGCTTAGGCGGAGGAGGGCAGTTCTTC,CASSLGGGGQFF
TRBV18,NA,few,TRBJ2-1,TGTGCCAGCTCACCACCGAGTCCCATGTCCTACAATGAGCAGTTCTTC,CASSPPSPMSYNEQFF
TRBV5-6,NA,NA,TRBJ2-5,TGTGCCAGCAGCTTCTGGAGAGGGGCGGGCCAGTACTTC,CASSFWRGAGQYF
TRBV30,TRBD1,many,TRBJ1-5,TGTGCCTGGGACAGGGGCTTATATAGCAATCAGCCCCAGCATTTT,CAWDRGLYSNQPQHF
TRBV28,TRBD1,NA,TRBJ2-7,TGTGCCGCATCAATAGGGACAGGAAAGTACGAGCAGTACTTC,CAASIGTGKYEQYF
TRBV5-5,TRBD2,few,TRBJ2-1,TGTGCCAGCAGCCAAGAACGGCTGCGGGGCGGGAGCTCCTACAATGAGCAGTTCTTC,CASSQERLRGGSSYNEQFF
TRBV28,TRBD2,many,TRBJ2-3,TGTGCCAGCAGTTTTAACCTAAATTGGCGGGAGACAGATACGCAGTATTTT,CASSFNLNWRETDTQYF
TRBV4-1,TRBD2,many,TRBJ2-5,TGCGCCAGCAGCCTCGGTTCGGGGAGGGCGGTAGAGACCCAGTACTTC,CASSLGSGRAVETQYF
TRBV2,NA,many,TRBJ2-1,TGTGCCAGCAGTGAAAACCGGAACTCCTACAATGAGCAGTTCTTC,CASSENRNSYNEQFF
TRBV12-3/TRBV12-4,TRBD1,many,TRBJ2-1,TGTGCCAGCACGCGCTATGATACAGGGGATGAGCAGTTCTTC,CASTRYDTGDEQFF
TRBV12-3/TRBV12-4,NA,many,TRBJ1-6,TGTGCCAGCAGTCCCCTAGGCTTAAATTCACCCCTCCACTTT,CASSPLGLNSPLHF
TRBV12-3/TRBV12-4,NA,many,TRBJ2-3,TGTGCCAGCAGTTTTTCCGGAGATACGCAGTATTTT,CASSFSGDTQYF
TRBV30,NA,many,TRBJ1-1,TGTGCCTGGAGGGACAGCGGAGGCCCAGCTTTCTTT,CAWRDSGGPAFF